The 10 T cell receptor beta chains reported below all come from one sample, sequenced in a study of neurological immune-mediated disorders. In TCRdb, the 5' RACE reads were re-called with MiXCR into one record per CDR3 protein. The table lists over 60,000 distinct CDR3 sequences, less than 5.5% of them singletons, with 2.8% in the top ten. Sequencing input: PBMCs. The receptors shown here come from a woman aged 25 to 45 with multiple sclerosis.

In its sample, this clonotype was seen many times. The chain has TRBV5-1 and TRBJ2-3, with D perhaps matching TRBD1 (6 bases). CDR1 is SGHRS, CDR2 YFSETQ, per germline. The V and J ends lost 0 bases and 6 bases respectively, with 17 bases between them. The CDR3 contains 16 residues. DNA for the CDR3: TGCGCCAGCAGCTTGGGAGACAGCCAGGGGCGGGATACGCAGTATTTT. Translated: CASSLGDSQGRDTQYF.

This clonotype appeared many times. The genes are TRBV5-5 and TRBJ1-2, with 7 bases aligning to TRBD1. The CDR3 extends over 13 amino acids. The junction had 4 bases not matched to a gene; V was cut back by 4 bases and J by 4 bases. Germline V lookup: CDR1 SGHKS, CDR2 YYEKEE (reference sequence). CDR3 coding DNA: TGTGCCAGCAGCCCTAGACAGGGCTATGGCTACACCTTC. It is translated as CASSPRQGYGYTF.

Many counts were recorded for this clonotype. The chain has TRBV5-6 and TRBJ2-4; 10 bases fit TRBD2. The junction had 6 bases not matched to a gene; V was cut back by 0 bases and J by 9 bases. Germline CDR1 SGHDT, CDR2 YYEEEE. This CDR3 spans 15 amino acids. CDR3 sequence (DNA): TGTGCCAGCAGCTTGGAGAAGCGGGGGGGCGGCATTCAGTACTTC. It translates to CASSLEKRGGGIQYF.

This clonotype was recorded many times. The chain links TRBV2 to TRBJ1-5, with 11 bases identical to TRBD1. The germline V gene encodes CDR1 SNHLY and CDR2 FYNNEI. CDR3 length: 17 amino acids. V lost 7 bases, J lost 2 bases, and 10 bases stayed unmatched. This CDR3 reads CASTPDRGRVGNQPQHF. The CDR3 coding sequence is TGTGCCAGCACTCCGGACAGGGGGCGCGTTGGCAATCAGCCCCAGCATTTT. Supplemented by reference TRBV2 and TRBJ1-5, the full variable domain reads EPEVTQTPSHQVTQMGQEVILRCVPISNHLYFYWYRQILGQKVEFLVSFYNNEISEKSEIFDDQFSVERPDGSNFTLKIRSTKLEDSAMYFCASTPDRGRVGNQPQHFGDGTRLSIL.

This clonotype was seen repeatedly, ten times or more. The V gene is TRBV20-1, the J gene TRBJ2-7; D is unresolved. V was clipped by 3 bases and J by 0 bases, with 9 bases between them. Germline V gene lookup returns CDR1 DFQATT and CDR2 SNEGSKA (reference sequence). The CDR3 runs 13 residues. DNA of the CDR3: TGCAGTGCTAGCTCAGTCAGCTCCTACGAGCAGTACTTC. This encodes CSASSVSSYEQYF.

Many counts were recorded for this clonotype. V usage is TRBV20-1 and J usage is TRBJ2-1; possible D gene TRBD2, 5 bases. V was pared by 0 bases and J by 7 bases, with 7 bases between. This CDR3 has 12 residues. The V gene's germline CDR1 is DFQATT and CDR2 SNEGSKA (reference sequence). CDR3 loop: CSARDGGNEQFF. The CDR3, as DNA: TGCAGTGCTAGAGATGGAGGAAATGAGCAGTTCTTC.

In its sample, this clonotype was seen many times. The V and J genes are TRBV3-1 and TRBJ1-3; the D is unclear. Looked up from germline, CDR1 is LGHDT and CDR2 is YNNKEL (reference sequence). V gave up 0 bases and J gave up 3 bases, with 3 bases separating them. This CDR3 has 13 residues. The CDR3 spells CASSQDFGNTIYF. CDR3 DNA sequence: TGTGCCAGCAGCCAAGATTTTGGAAACACCATATATTTT.

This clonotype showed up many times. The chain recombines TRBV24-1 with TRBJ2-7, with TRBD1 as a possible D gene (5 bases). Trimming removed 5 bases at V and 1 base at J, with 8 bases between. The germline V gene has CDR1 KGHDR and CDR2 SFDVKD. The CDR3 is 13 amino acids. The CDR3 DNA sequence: TGTGCCACCAGTGTGGGGCAGTCCTACGAGCAGTACTTC. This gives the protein CATSVGQSYEQYF.

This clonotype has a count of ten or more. CDR3 DNA sequence: TGCAGTGCCCTCGGGACAGTCAATGAGCAGTTCTTC. This gives the protein CSALGTVNEQFF. The chain links TRBV20-1 to TRBJ2-1; 7 bases agree with TRBD1. This CDR3 contains 12 residues. Germline V CDR1 and CDR2: DFQATT, SNEGSKA (reference sequence). Germline trimming cut 6 bases from V and 6 bases from J; bases unmatched to any gene: 5.

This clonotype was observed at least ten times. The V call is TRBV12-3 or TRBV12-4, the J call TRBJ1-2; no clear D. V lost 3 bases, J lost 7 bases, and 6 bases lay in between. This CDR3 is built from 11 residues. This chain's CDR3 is CASSFWAGYTF. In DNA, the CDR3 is TGTGCCAGCAGTTTTTGGGCTGGCTACACCTTC.